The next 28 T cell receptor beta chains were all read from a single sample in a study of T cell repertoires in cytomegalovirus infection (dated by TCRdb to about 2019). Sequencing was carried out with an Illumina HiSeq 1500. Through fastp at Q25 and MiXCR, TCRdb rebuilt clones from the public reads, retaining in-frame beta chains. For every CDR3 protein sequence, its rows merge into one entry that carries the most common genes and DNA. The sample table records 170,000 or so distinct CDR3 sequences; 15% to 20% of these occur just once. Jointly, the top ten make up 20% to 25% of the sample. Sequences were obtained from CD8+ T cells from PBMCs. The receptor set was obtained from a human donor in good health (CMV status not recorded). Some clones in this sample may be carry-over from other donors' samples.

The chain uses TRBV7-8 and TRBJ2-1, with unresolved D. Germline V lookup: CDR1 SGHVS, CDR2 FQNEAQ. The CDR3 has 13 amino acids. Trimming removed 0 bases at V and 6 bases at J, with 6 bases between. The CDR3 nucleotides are TGTGCCAGCAGCTTAGCGCAGGCCAATGAGCAGTTCTTC. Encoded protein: CASSLAQANEQFF.

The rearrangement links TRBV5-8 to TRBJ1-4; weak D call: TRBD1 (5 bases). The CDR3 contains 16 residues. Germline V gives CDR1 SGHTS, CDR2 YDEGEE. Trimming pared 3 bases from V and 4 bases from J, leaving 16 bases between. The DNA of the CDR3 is TGTGCCAGCAGCTCCCCCCAGGAGGGGCTTAATGAAAAACTGTTTTTT. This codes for CASSSPQEGLNEKLFF.

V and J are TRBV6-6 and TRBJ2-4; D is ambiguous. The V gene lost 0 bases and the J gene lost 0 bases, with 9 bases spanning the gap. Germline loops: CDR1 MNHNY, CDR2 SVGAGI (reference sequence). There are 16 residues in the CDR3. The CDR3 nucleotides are TGTGCCAGCAGTTACTCGTTTGAACTAGCCAAAAACATTCAGTACTTC. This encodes CASSYSFELAKNIQYF.

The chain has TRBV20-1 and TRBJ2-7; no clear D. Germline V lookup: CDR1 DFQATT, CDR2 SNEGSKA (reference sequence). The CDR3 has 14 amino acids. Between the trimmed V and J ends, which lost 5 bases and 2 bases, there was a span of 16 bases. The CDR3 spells CSASNRQSTYEQYF. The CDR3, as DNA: TGCAGTGCTTCCAACCGCCAATCGACCTACGAGCAGTACTTC.

The CDR3 sequence: CASGGTAGYTF. The CDR3, as DNA: TGTGCCAGCGGGGGGACTGCAGGCTACACCTTC. V is TRBV12-3 or TRBV12-4 and J is TRBJ1-2; maybe TRBD1 (5 bases). This CDR3 region has 11 residues. Trimming cost V 8 bases and J 8 bases, with 12 bases left between them.

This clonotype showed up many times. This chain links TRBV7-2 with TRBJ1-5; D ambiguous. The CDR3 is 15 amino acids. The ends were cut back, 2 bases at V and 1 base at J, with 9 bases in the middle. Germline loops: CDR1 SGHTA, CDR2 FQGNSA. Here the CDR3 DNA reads TGTGCCAGCAGCTTAAGCGATTGGAGCAATCAGCCCCAGCATTTT. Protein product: CASSLSDWSNQPQHF.

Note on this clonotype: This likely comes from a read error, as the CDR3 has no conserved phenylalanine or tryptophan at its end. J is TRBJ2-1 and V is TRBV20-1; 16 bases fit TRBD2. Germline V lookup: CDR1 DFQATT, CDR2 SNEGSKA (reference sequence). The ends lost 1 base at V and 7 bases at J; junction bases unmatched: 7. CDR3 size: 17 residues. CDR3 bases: TGCAGTGCTAGAGCTTCGGGACTAGCGGGGGGGCGTAATGAGCAGTTCTTA. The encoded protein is CSARASGLAGGRNEQFL.

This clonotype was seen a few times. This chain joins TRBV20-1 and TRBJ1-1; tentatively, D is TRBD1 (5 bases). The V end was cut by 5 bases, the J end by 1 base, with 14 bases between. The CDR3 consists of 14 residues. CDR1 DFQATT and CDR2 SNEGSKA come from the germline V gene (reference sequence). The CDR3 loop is CSARPGLGNTEAFF. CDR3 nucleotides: TGCAGTGCTCGCCCAGGGTTGGGGAACACTGAAGCTTTCTTT.

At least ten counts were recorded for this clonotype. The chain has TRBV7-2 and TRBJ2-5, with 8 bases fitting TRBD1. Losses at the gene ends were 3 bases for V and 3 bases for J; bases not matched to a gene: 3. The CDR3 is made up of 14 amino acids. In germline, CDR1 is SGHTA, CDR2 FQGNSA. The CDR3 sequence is CASSFRTGKETQYF. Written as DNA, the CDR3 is TGTGCCAGCAGCTTCCGGACAGGGAAAGAGACCCAGTACTTC.

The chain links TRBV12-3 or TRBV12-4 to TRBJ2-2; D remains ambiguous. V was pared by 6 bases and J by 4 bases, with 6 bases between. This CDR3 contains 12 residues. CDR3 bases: TGTGCCAGCAGCGTCTTCACCGGGGAGCTGTTTTTT. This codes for CASSVFTGELFF.

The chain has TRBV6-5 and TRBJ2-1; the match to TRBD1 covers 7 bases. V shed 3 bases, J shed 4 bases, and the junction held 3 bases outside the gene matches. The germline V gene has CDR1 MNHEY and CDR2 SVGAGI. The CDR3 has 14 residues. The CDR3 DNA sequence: TGTGCCAGCAGTTATGGACAGGAGTACAATGAGCAGTTCTTC. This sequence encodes CASSYGQEYNEQFF.

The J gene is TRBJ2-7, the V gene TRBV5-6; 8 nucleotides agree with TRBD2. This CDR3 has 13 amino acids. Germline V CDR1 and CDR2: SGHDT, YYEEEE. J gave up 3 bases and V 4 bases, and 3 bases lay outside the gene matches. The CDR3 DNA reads TGTGCCAGCAGCGGGGGGACTAGCTACGAGCAGTACTTC. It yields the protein CASSGGTSYEQYF.

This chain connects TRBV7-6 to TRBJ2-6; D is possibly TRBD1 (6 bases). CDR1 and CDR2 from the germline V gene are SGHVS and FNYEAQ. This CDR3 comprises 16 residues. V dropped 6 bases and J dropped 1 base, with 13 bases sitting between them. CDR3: CASRRYRVSGANVLTF. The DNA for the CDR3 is TGTGCCAGCAGACGCTACAGGGTTTCTGGGGCCAACGTCCTGACTTTC.

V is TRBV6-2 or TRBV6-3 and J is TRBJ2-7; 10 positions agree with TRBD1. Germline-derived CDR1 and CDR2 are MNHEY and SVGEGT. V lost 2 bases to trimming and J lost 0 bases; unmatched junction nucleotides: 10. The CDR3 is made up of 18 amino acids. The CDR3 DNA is TGTGCCAGCAGTTACGTTGGCCACCGGGACAGGGGCTCCTACGAGCAGTACTTC. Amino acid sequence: CASSYVGHRDRGSYEQYF.

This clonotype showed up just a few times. The CDR3 DNA sequence: TGTGCCAGCAGCTCCCCCCACGGGACATACTCCTACAATGAGCAGTTCTTC. This gives the protein CASSSPHGTYSYNEQFF. The chain employs TRBV7-9 and TRBJ2-1, with D perhaps TRBD1 (6 bases). Trimming removed 4 bases at V and 0 bases at J, with 16 bases between. Germline V gene lookup returns CDR1 SEHNR and CDR2 FQNEAQ (reference sequence). This CDR3 has 17 residues.

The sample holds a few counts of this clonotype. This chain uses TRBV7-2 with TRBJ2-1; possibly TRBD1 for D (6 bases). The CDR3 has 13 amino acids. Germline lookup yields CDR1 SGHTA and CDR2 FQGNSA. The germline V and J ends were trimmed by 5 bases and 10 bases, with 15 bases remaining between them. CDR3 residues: CASSPGQIWEQFF. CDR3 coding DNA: TGTGCCAGCAGCCCTGGACAGATTTGGGAGCAGTTCTTC.

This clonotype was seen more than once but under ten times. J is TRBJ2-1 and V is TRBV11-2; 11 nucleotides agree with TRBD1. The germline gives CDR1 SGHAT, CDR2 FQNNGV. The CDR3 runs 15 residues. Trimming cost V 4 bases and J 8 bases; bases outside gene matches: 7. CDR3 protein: CASSYRDRGNDEQFF. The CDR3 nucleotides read TGTGCCAGCAGCTACCGGGACAGGGGGAATGATGAGCAGTTCTTC.

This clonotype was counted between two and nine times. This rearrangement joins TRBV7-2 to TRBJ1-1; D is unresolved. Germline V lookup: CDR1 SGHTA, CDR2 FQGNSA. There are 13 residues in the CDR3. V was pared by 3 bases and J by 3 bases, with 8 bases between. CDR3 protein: CASSFNLDTEAFF. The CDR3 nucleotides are TGTGCCAGCAGCTTCAATTTGGACACTGAAGCTTTCTTT.

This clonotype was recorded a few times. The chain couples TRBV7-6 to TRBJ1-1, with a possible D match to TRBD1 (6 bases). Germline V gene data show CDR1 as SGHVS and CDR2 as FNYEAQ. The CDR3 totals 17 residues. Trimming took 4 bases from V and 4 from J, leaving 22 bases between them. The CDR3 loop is CASSYHTTGTSGTEAFF. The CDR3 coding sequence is TGTGCCAGCAGCTATCATACAACAGGGACATCCGGCACTGAAGCTTTCTTT.

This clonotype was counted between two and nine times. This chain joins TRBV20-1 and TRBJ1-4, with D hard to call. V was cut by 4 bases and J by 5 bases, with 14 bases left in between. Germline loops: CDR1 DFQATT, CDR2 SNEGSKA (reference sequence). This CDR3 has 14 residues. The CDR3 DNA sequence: TGCAGTGCTAAAGACATAAAGTCCAATGAAAAACTGTTTTTT. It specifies CSAKDIKSNEKLFF.

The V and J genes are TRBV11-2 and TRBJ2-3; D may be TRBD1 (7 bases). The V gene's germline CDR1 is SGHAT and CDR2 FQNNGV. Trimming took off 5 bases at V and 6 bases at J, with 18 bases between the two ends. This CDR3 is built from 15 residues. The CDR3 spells CASSPRDRGGDTQYF. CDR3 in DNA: TGTGCCAGCAGCCCCCGGGACAGAGGAGGGGATACGCAGTATTTT. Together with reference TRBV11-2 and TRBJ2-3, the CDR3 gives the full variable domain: EAGVAQSPRYKIIEKRQSVAFWCNPISGHATLYWYQQILGQGPKLLIQFQNNGVVDDSQLPKDRFSAERLKGVDSTLKIQPAKLEDSAVYLCASSPRDRGGDTQYFGPGTRLTVL.

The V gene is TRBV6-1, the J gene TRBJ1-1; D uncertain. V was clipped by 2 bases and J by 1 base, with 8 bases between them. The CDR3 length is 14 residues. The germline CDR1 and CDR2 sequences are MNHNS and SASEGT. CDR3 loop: CASSEQSENTEAFF. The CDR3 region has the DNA TGTGCCAGCAGTGAACAAAGCGAGAACACTGAAGCTTTCTTT.

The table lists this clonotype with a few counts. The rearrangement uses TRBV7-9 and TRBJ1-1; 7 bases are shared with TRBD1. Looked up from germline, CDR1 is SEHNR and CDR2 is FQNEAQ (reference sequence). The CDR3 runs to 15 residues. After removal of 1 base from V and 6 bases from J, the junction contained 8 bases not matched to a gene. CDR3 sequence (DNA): TGTGCCAGCAGCTTAGGTCCGACAGGGCGTCCTGAAGCTTTCTTT. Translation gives CASSLGPTGRPEAFF.

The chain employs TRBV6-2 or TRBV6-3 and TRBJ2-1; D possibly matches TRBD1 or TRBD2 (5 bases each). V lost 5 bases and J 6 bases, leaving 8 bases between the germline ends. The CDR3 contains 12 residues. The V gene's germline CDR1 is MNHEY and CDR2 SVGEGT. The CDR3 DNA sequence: TGTGCCAGCAGTGGGACGGTCAATGAGCAGTTCTTC. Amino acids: CASSGTVNEQFF.

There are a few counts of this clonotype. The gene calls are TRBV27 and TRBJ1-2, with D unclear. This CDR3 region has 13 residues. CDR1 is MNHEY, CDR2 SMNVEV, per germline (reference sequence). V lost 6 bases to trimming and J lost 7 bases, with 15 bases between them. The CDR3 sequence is CASRMGTARGYTF. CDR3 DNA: TGTGCCAGCAGGATGGGCACCGCCCGTGGCTACACCTTC.

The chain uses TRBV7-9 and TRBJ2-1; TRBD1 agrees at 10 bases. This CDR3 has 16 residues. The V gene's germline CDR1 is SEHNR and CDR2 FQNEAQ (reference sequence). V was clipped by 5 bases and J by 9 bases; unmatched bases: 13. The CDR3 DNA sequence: TGTGCCAGCAGCGAACCGGGACAGGGGATCGAGGGTGAGCAGTTCTTC. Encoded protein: CASSEPGQGIEGEQFF. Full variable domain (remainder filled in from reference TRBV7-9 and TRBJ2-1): DTGVSQNPRHKITKRGQNVTFRCDPISEHNRLYWYRQTLGQGPEFLTYFQNEAQLEKSRLLSDRFSAERPKGSFSTLEIQRTEQGDSAMYLCASSEPGQGIEGEQFFGPGTRLTVL.

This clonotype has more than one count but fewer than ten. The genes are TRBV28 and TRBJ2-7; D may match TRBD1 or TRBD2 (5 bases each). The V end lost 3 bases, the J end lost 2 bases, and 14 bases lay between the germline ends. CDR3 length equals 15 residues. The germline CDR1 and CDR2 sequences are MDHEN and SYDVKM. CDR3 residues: CASSFERGSPYEQYF. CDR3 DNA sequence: TGTGCCAGCAGTTTTGAGAGGGGCAGTCCCTACGAGCAGTACTTC.

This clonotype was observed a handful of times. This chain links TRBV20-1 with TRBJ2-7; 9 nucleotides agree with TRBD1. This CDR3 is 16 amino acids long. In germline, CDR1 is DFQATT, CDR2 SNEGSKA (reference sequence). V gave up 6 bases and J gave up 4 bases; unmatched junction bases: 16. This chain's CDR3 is CSARRTGEKIGYEQYF. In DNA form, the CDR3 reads TGCAGTGCCCGTAGGACAGGGGAAAAGATTGGTTACGAGCAGTACTTC.